This T cell receptor beta chain appears in the sequencing data of a study of OX40 agonist ivuxolimab in advanced cancers. Looking at the study overall: Ivuxolimab was a fully human IgG2 agonistic monoclonal antibody targeting the costimulatory receptor OX40 (CD134). Intravenous ivuxolimab was administered to patients every 2 weeks at six dose levels: 0.01, 0.1, 0.3, 1.5, 3 and 10 mg/kg. Among the approximately 50 dose-escalation patients, 19 had hepatocellular carcinoma, 15 or so melanoma, 9 renal cell carcinoma and 9 head and neck cancer. The dose-escalation cohort was 80% to 90% male with a mean age of approximately 60 years, ranging from roughly 23 to 90. Prior anti-PD-1, anti-PD-L1 or anti-CTLA-4 therapy was permitted, and checkpoint inhibitors had been received by approximately 39% of dose-escalation patients. Partial responses occurred in three dose-escalation patients: two with cutaneous melanoma and one with hepatocellular carcinoma. The purpose of peripheral TCRbeta sequencing was to test whether ivuxolimab changed TCR sequence diversity and led to clonal T-cell expansion. The paper reports the monotherapy dose-escalation portion (N of about 56 patients) of the phase I ivuxolimab trial. Summary of the overall study and its limitations: The antigen specificity of the peripheral T cells that underwent clonal expansion was not determined. On average, CD8+ T cells showed more expanded clones than CD4+ T cells after ivuxolimab. In the 0.1-3.0 mg/kg groups, partial responders had among the lowest normalized peripheral clonal expansion, particularly in CD8+ T cells. At doses from 0.1 to 3.0 mg/kg, clonal expansion was seen in both CD4+ and CD8+ blood T cells between baseline and week 6. Low levels of normalized T-cell clonal expansion were also seen in some nonresponding patients.

Patients with autoimmune disease history or receiving systemic immunosuppression were excluded from the trial. In every dose cohort, peripheral blood was drawn for TCR sequencing at baseline, cycle 4 day 1, and cycle 7 day 1. The samples were drawn from a first-in-human, open-label, multicenter phase I dose-escalation trial of ivuxolimab. Adults with locally advanced or metastatic melanoma, renal cell carcinoma, hepatocellular carcinoma or head and neck squamous cell carcinoma were enrolled in the trial. CD4+ and CD8+ T cells were sorted separately from peripheral blood before TCR sequencing. To sequence the TCRbeta CDR3 region, genomic DNA was isolated from the sorted cells. The immunoSEQ Assay was used for sequencing of TCRbeta CDR3 regions. What TCRdb holds here is the immuneACCESS table cut down to in-frame rearrangements. Part of the clones is not present; checked against another copy, under half of the missing clones reflect an unresolved V gene, and the others are unexplained. For this sample there are some 80,000 clones; roughly 90% appear just once. Approximately 2.3% of the sample lies in the top ten.

CDR1 and CDR2, per the germline V gene (reference sequence), are MNHNY and SVGAGI. V is trimmed back by 6 bases and J by 0 bases, and the junction contains 4 bases that no gene match accounts for. The CDR3 numbers 16 residues from cysteine through phenylalanine. Left in the record is the CDR3 DNA by itself, 48 bases read in frame from the first base. Comments on this clone: Its antigen is currently not known. The record has no base qualities; no much larger clone is one base away.

The chain is made from TRBV6-6 and TRBJ2-2; 10 junctional bases match TRBD2. This clonotype was obtained from an adult with an advanced solid tumor such as melanoma, head and neck, liver or kidney cancer. This material consisted of CD4+ or CD8+ T cells sorted from blood, taken in a trial of the OX40 agonist ivuxolimab. The nucleotides are TGTGCCAGCAGGCCAGCGGGGGGGCCGAACACCGGGGAGCTGTTTTTT. Translated, this gives CASRPAGGPNTGELFF.